The 27 T cell receptor beta chains listed next were all sequenced from one sample in a study of control samples from healthy donors and cancer patients. The table came from immunoSEQ multiplex PCR; TCRdb's copy has only in-frame clones and leaves some out. This sample has about 160,000 clones, with about 90% found just once. The sequencing sample was made of blood. Receptor source: a woman between 25 and 40 years old in good health.

The CDR3 sequence: CATRTDGGGLETQYF. The CDR3 nucleotides read TGTGCCACCCGGACAGACGGGGGCGGGTTGGAGACCCAGTACTTC. V gene TRBV19 combines with J gene TRBJ2-5; D may be TRBD1 or TRBD2 (6 bases each). Germline V CDR1 and CDR2: LNHDA, SQIVND (reference sequence). V was cut by 10 bases and J by 5 bases, with 23 bases left in between. CDR3 size: 15 residues.

This chain uses TRBV2 with TRBJ1-3, with D unresolved. CDR1 is SNHLY, CDR2 FYNNEI, per germline. The V end was cut by 6 bases, the J end by 0 bases, with 12 bases between. The length of the CDR3 is 15 residues. Here the CDR3 reads CASRLGANSGNTIYF. DNA for the CDR3: TGTGCCAGCAGACTGGGTGCTAACTCTGGAAACACCATATATTTT.

This chain uses TRBV5-1 with TRBJ2-3; the D gene is possibly TRBD1 (6 bases). V dropped 2 bases and J dropped 6 bases, with 10 bases sitting between them. CDR1 is SGHRS, CDR2 YFSETQ, per germline. This CDR3 is 13 amino acids long. CDR3 region: CASSFTGPDTQYF. The CDR3 nucleotides are TGCGCCAGCAGCTTCACAGGGCCGGATACGCAGTATTTT.

This sequence joins TRBV7-9 and TRBJ1-1; no clear D. This CDR3 is 18 amino acids long. The V end lost 3 bases, the J end lost 7 bases, and 27 bases lay between the germline ends. Germline CDR1 is SEHNR and CDR2 is FQNEAQ (reference sequence). The CDR3 is CASSLVLLRHPTPGEAFF. CDR3 DNA sequence: TGTGCCAGCAGCTTGGTCCTCCTCCGTCACCCAACCCCGGGTGAAGCTTTCTTT.

The chain recombines TRBV11-2 with TRBJ2-7, with D unresolved. Trimming took off 5 bases at V and 0 bases at J, with 5 bases between the two ends. Germline V gene data show CDR1 as SGHAT and CDR2 as FQNNGV. This CDR3 comprises 12 residues. The CDR3 reads CASSHGSYEQYF. In DNA form, the CDR3 reads TGTGCCAGCAGCCATGGCTCCTACGAGCAGTACTTC.

The chain combines TRBV27 with TRBJ2-4, with D perhaps TRBD2 (5 bases). The CDR3 is 14 amino acids. V lost 5 bases to trimming and J lost 8 bases, with 16 bases between them. Germline CDR1 and CDR2: MNHEY and SMNVEV (reference sequence). The CDR3 nucleotides read TGTGCCAGCAGTCCAACGGACTCCCTTGACATTCAGTACTTC. Translating gives CASSPTDSLDIQYF.

V gene TRBV6-5 combines with J gene TRBJ2-7, with D perhaps TRBD2 (5 bases). CDR1 MNHEY and CDR2 SVGAGI come from the germline V gene. Trimming removed 8 bases at V and 2 bases at J, with 10 bases between. This CDR3 comprises 12 residues. The CDR3 sequence is CASFVGAYEQYF. CDR3 in DNA: TGTGCCAGCTTTGTGGGAGCCTACGAGCAGTACTTC.

V and J are TRBV5-4 and TRBJ2-5; 8 nucleotides agree with TRBD2. The length of the CDR3 is 14 residues. The germline V gene has CDR1 SGHNT and CDR2 YYREEE (reference sequence). With V trimmed by 4 bases and J by 0 bases, 2 bases remained unmatched. CDR3 nucleotide sequence: TGTGCCAGCAGCCCACTAGCGGACCAAGAGACCCAGTACTTC. Translation: CASSPLADQETQYF.

This chain connects TRBV5-6 to TRBJ1-4; tentatively, D is TRBD1 (5 bases). Per the germline V gene, CDR1 is SGHDT and CDR2 is YYEEEE. Trimming took off 0 bases at V and 4 bases at J, with 10 bases between the two ends. CDR3 length: 15 residues. The CDR3 nucleotides are TGTGCCAGCAGCTTGGGAGGGACCCTTAATGAAAAACTGTTTTTT. Residues: CASSLGGTLNEKLFF.

A single count supports this clone. The V gene is TRBV5-8, the J gene TRBJ2-7; TRBD2 aligns across 12 bases. The CDR3 sequence is 15 residues long. J gave up 5 bases and V 4 bases, and 7 bases lay outside the gene matches. Germline CDR1 SGHTS, CDR2 YDEGEE. CDR3 DNA: TGTGCCAGCAGCCACAGACTAGCGGGAGTGAACGAGCAGTACTTC. Translated, it gives CASSHRLAGVNEQYF.

J is TRBJ2-7 and V is TRBV3-1 (or the pseudogene TRBV3-2), with a possible D match to TRBD1 (5 bases). The V and J ends lost 0 bases and 3 bases respectively, with 12 bases between them. This CDR3 has 15 amino acids. The V gene's germline CDR1 is LGHDT and CDR2 YNNKEL (reference sequence). The CDR3 DNA sequence: TGTGCCAGCAGCCAAGATGAGACAGAGTTCTACGAGCAGTACTTC. Its protein product is CASSQDETEFYEQYF.

The chain carries TRBV5-6 and TRBJ2-1; D is undetermined. From germline, CDR1 is SGHDT and CDR2 YYEEEE. This CDR3 has 11 amino acids. Trimming cost V 3 bases and J 3 bases, with 1 base left between them. The CDR3 sequence: CASSYYNEQFF. CDR3 bases: TGTGCCAGCAGCTACTACAATGAGCAGTTCTTC.

The rearrangement uses TRBV7-3 and TRBJ2-5; 10 bases fit TRBD2. The CDR3 contains 15 residues. Looked up from germline, CDR1 is SGHTA and CDR2 is FQGTGA. V lost 5 bases, J lost 1 base, and 4 bases stayed unmatched. CDR3 in DNA: TGTGCCAGCAGCAGAGCGGGAGGGTTCCAAGAGACCCAGTACTTC. It specifies CASSRAGGFQETQYF.

The rearrangement joins TRBV4-1 to TRBJ1-3; possibly TRBD1 for D (6 bases). The CDR3 is 15 residues long. V gave up 2 bases and J gave up 3 bases, with 11 bases separating them. Per germline, CDR1 MGHRA and CDR2 YSYEKL. The CDR3 DNA reads TGCGCCAGCAGCCAACGGGGGGCAGTTGGAAACACCATATATTTT. Translated: CASSQRGAVGNTIYF.

V and J are TRBV30 and TRBJ2-2, with a tentative D call TRBD2 (6 bases). CDR1 and CDR2 (germline): GTSNPN, SVGIG (reference sequence). The CDR3 is made up of 15 amino acids. The V and J ends lost 5 bases and 3 bases respectively, with 16 bases between them. The DNA of the CDR3 is TGTGCCTGGGGTTTTGGGACTTCCTACACCGGGGAGCTGTTTTTT. This translates into CAWGFGTSYTGELFF.

V gene TRBV19 combines with J gene TRBJ1-5; tentative D call: TRBD1 (5 bases). V lost 5 bases to trimming and J lost 7 bases, with 15 bases between them. CDR3 size: 14 residues. Germline-derived CDR1 and CDR2 are LNHDA and SQIVND (reference sequence). The CDR3 DNA sequence: TGTGCCAGTAGTGACTTTAGGGGCGTCCAGCCCCAGCATTTT. It is translated as CASSDFRGVQPQHF.

The CDR3 sequence is CSARDNYEQYF. The CDR3 nucleotides are TGCAGTGCTAGGGACAACTACGAGCAGTACTTC. J is TRBJ2-7 and V is TRBV20-1; a weak D match, TRBD1 (5 bases). Trimming took off 3 bases at V and 3 bases at J, with 6 bases between the two ends. CDR3 length: 11 residues. Germline CDR1 DFQATT, CDR2 SNEGSKA (reference sequence).

This chain joins TRBV21-1 and TRBJ1-1; whether TRBD1, the table's D call, matches the DNA was not checked. TRBV21-1 is a pseudogene segment. The CDR3 consists of 14 residues. The CDR3 loop is CASENRGCEAEAFF. CDR3 nucleotide sequence: TGTGCCAGCGAAAACAGGGGCTGTGAAGCTGAAGCTTTCTTT.

The chain employs TRBV12-3 or TRBV12-4 and TRBJ2-7; maybe TRBD2 (5 bases). Between the trimmed V and J ends, which lost 8 bases and 2 bases, there was a span of 10 bases. This CDR3 is built from 12 residues. The CDR3 region is CASGPRAYEQYF. The CDR3 coding sequence is TGTGCCAGCGGCCCGCGGGCCTACGAGCAGTACTTC.

V gene TRBV5-1 combines with J gene TRBJ2-2; possibly TRBD1 for D (5 bases). Germline V gene data show CDR1 as SGHRS and CDR2 as YFSETQ. CDR3 length: 15 amino acids. Trimming removed 0 bases from V and 1 base from J, with 7 bases in between. CDR3 bases: TGCGCCAGCAGCTTGGACAGGCTGAACACCGGGGAGCTGTTTTTT. Translated: CASSLDRLNTGELFF.

This clone is a singleton in its sample. The rearrangement uses TRBV29-1 and TRBJ1-3; D not resolved. Germline CDR1 is SQVTM and CDR2 is ANQGSEA. The CDR3 has 11 residues. Trimming removed 7 bases from V and 3 bases from J, with 7 bases in between. CDR3 nucleotide sequence: TGCAGCGCCCTGGATGGAAACACCATATATTTT. Protein sequence: CSALDGNTIYF.

This rearrangement joins TRBV18 to TRBJ2-7, with D possibly TRBD1 on 5 matching bases. Germline values: CDR1 KGHSH, CDR2 LQKENI. There are 13 residues in the CDR3. Between the trimmed V and J ends, which lost 2 bases and 5 bases, there was a span of 10 bases. CDR3 DNA: TGTGCCAGCTCACCAACGACAGTCCACGAGCAGTACTTC. This codes for CASSPTTVHEQYF.

Regarding this clone: This sample also contains other DNA sequences that code for the same CDR3. The gene calls are TRBV11-2 and TRBJ2-7; D uncertain. Germline V gives CDR1 SGHAT, CDR2 FQNNGV. This CDR3 contains 12 residues. Trimming removed 0 bases at V and 2 bases at J, with 2 bases between. For the CDR3, the DNA is TGTGCCAGCAGCTTAGACGCCTACGAGCAGTACTTC. This codes for CASSLDAYEQYF.

This chain joins TRBV7-9 and TRBJ2-6; 14 positions match TRBD2. V shed 5 bases, J shed 2 bases, and the junction held 2 bases outside the gene matches. CDR1 is SEHNR, CDR2 FQNEAQ, per germline (reference sequence). The CDR3 length is 17 residues. The CDR3 nucleotides are TGTGCCAGCAGCCCGGGACTAGCGGGAGCTGGGGCCAACGTCCTGACTTTC. It yields the protein CASSPGLAGAGANVLTF.

The chain is built from TRBV9 and TRBJ1-1; D is possibly TRBD1 (5 bases). The CDR3 runs to 13 residues. V lost 5 bases and J lost 10, with 18 bases in between. Per the germline V gene, CDR1 is SGDLS and CDR2 is YYNGEE. The chain's CDR3 is CASSRVGVEGAFF. CDR3 nucleotides: TGTGCCAGCAGTCGTGTAGGGGTGGAGGGAGCTTTCTTT.

With respect to this clone: Without the conserved terminal phenylalanine or tryptophan, this CDR3 likely stems from a read error. The chain carries TRBV7-2 and TRBJ2-7, with D unresolved. The CDR3 loop spans 14 amino acids. Germline V gene sequence: CDR1 SGHTA, CDR2 FQGNSA. V lost 1 base and J lost 7, with 14 bases in between. The CDR3 loop is CASSLGSRVNEQYL. The CDR3 DNA follows: TGTGCCAGCAGCTTAGGCAGTCGCGTCAATGAGCAGTACCTC.

J is TRBJ1-5 and V is TRBV6-1; TRBD1 matches at 10 bases. Germline CDR1 and CDR2: MNHNS and SASEGT. The trim removed 2 bases at V and 6 bases at J, leaving 4 bases unmatched. The CDR3 contains 15 residues. In DNA, the CDR3 is TGTGCCAGCAGTGAAATGGGACAGGGGTTTCAGCCCCAGCATTTT. As protein: CASSEMGQGFQPQHF.